This T cell receptor beta chain was identified during a study of T cell changes during pregnancy in multiple sclerosis. The repertoire was sequenced with immunoSEQ multiplex PCR; TCRdb's copy has only in-frame clones and lacks some. The sample consists of tens of thousands of clones, around 92% of them appearing once. This CDR3 has 14 residues. Germline V gives CDR1 KGHSH, CDR2 LQKENI. Trimming pared 6 bases from V and 5 bases from J, leaving 16 bases between. This chain joins TRBV18 and TRBJ2-5, with a possible D match to TRBD2 (6 bases). The sample was peripheral blood, taken in the third trimester of pregnancy. The receptor was isolated from a female donor in good health, enrolled as a control in a pregnancy study. The CDR3 loop reads CASSLFGGLETQYF. Written as DNA, the CDR3 is TGTGCCAGCTCCCTCTTTGGAGGGTTGGAGACCCAGTACTTC.